Reported below is one T cell receptor (beta chain). This entry belongs to a study of blood T cell repertoires in COVID-19. For the study at large: Samples of COVID-19 (acute and convalescent) were obtained from the United States, Italy and Spain.

CDR3 length: 14 amino acids. The germline V and J ends were trimmed by 5 bases and 4 bases, with 14 bases remaining between them. Per germline, CDR1 SNHLY and CDR2 FYNNEI. Libraries were prepared by immunoSEQ multiplex PCR; TCRdb keeps only in-frame clonotypes and omits some of them. The sample holds roughly 100,000 clones, approximately 85% seen once. The source material was peripheral blood. This receptor was obtained from a human donor in a cohort sampled during active COVID-19. The V gene is TRBV2, the J gene TRBJ2-5; no reliable D call. For the CDR3, the DNA is TGTGCCAGCAGTAGAATGGCGGAGATAGAGACCCAGTACTTC. Translated, it gives CASSRMAEIETQYF.